This TCR beta chain was obtained from a study of blood T cells in healthy people across ages. Whole-study findings and limits: There was no known CMV status for donors, so expanded clonotype changes were possibly confounded.

A sample-barcoded 5' primer and a J-beta primer mix were used in a second PCR of roughly 7 to 12 cycles. Unique molecular identifiers of 12 random nucleotides labeled each cDNA. Via MiXCR, TCRdb re-called the 5' RACE reads, giving one row per CDR3 protein. Seen here are about 1,400,000 distinct CDR3 sequences, roughly 40% observed once, and the top ten hold roughly 7.9%. As concerns this clonotype: Its cognate antigen is unknown.

This CDR3 has 15 residues. Germline CDR1 reads MDHEN; CDR2 reads SYDVKM. Those donating, healthy Caucasian individuals from Russia, were aged about 6 to 100. The chain carries TRBV28 and TRBJ2-7; D tentatively fits TRBD1 or TRBD2 (6 bases each). The J call could be wrong; TRBJ2-5 is a better fit for the DNA end. This TCR was sampled from a woman younger than 30 in good health. The sequencing input was blood. The CDR3 loop reads CASSSGQRREETQYF. In DNA, the CDR3 is TGTGCCAGCAGTTCTGGACAGCGGAGGGAAGAGACCCAGTACTTC.